There are many counts of the clone carrying this T cell receptor (beta chain). The antigen remains undetermined. A 10-nucleotide random UMI tagged transcripts in template-switch 5'RACE cDNA synthesis. Every sequencing run returned over 160 million TCR-beta sequences, which were derived from 15-18 subjects. TCRdb ran MiXCR on the 5' RACE reads and lists one entry per CDR3 protein. The data show about 55,000 distinct CDR3 sequences, more than 4% seen once. These data are taken from a study of neurological immune-mediated disorders. Study-wide results and limits: The greatest TCR clonal expansion occurred in HTLV-1-associated myelopathy and the least in multiple sclerosis, which fell below healthy controls. Phylogenetic grouping assigned the repertoires of 18 of 34 multiple sclerosis patients to a single related-CDR3 cluster, which may represent a signature.

V trimming: 2 bases; J trimming: 3 bases; junction bases outside the gene matches: 8. The CDR3 sequence is 18 residues long. Sequencing was carried out using PBMCs. This sequence was found in a man aged 50 to 60 with multiple sclerosis. V gene TRBV12-3 or TRBV12-4 combines with J gene TRBJ2-3; 13 bases line up with TRBD2. As DNA, the CDR3 is TGTGCCAGCAGTTTACTACCCTCGACTAGCGGGAGGACAGATACGCAGTATTTT. This encodes CASSLLPSTSGRTDTQYF.